These 31 T cell receptor beta chains were sequenced from one sample in a study of stem cell transplantation in POMP-related autoinflammatory disease. The method was immunoSEQ multiplex PCR; TCRdb's version includes in-frame clones alone and lacks a portion of them. There are about 68,000 clones in the sample; roughly 90% occur only once, and around 0.66% lies in the top ten. Sequenced here: CD4+ T cells from PBMCs, sampled after stem cell transplantation. The origin of the receptors is a human patient with POMP-related autoinflammation and immune dysregulation (PRAID). Some T cells may have come from the graft donor.

The chain couples TRBV27 to TRBJ2-2; D ambiguous. This CDR3 contains 14 residues. V shed 0 bases and J shed 4 bases, with 6 bases lying between them. Germline CDR1 is MNHEY and CDR2 is SMNVEV (reference sequence). CDR3: CASSLSRFTGELFF. The CDR3 bases are TGTGCCAGCAGTTTATCGCGTTTCACCGGGGAGCTGTTTTTT.

This sequence joins TRBV7-3 and TRBJ1-6; 7 bases fit TRBD1. The CDR3 is made up of 16 amino acids. Per germline, CDR1 SGHTA and CDR2 FQGTGA. Trimming at V came to 1 base and at J to 5 bases, leaving 5 bases not matched to a gene. CDR3 residues: CASSLNGQENNSPLHF. The CDR3 DNA is TGTGCCAGCAGCTTAAACGGACAGGAGAATAATTCACCCCTCCACTTT.

This chain uses TRBV19 with TRBJ2-5; TRBD2 aligns across 8 bases. Per germline, CDR1 LNHDA and CDR2 SQIVND (reference sequence). V lost 6 bases, J lost 5 bases, and 5 bases stayed unmatched. This CDR3 contains 13 residues. The CDR3 DNA reads TGTGCCAGTAGGCAAGCGGGAGTGGAGACCCAGTACTTC. This encodes CASRQAGVETQYF.

The CDR3 nucleotides are TGTGCCAGCACTCAGGGTGTCGCCTACGAGCAGTACGTC. It specifies CASTQGVAYEQYV. V usage is TRBV2 and J usage is TRBJ2-7; a weak D match, TRBD1 (5 bases). The CDR3 is 13 residues long. The V gene lost 7 bases and the J gene lost 2 bases, with 12 bases spanning the gap. CDR1 is SNHLY, CDR2 FYNNEI, per germline.

The chain carries TRBV2 and TRBJ2-5, with D perhaps TRBD1 (6 bases). The length of the CDR3 is 11 residues. V was shortened by 8 bases and J by 2 bases, with 6 bases between the two germline ends. Germline CDR1 and CDR2: SNHLY and FYNNEI. The CDR3 loop is CASGQQETQYF. The CDR3 DNA sequence: TGTGCCAGCGGACAGCAAGAGACCCAGTACTTC.

The rearrangement uses TRBV7-2 and TRBJ2-4; D is uncertain. V shed 1 base and J shed 0 bases, with 7 bases lying between them. The CDR3 loop spans 15 amino acids. Germline V gene data show CDR1 as SGHTA and CDR2 as FQGNSA. Here the CDR3 DNA reads TGTGCCAGCAGCTTAGGGCTTCCAGCCAAAAACATTCAGTACTTC. This codes for CASSLGLPAKNIQYF.

The chain employs TRBV27 and TRBJ2-3; 8 bases align to TRBD1. After removal of 5 bases from V and 5 bases from J, the junction contained 12 bases not matched to a gene. Germline V gene sequence: CDR1 MNHEY, CDR2 SMNVEV (reference sequence). The CDR3 length is 16 residues. This CDR3 reads CASSTYRGARGDTQYF. Here the CDR3 DNA reads TGTGCCAGCAGTACTTACAGGGGGGCGAGGGGAGATACGCAGTATTTT.

The V and J genes are TRBV28 and TRBJ1-5; D not resolved. The ends were cut back, 4 bases at V and 4 bases at J, with 8 bases in the middle. CDR1 and CDR2 (germline): MDHEN, SYDVKM. CDR3 length: 13 residues. The chain's CDR3 is CASSSWKNQPQHF. CDR3 in DNA: TGTGCCAGCAGTTCCTGGAAGAATCAGCCCCAGCATTTT.

V gene TRBV5-5 combines with J gene TRBJ1-1; 9 bases map to TRBD1. Germline CDR1 SGHKS, CDR2 YYEKEE (reference sequence). This CDR3 is 17 amino acids long. Trimming took 0 bases from V and 4 from J; bases not matched to a gene: 10. The CDR3, as DNA: TGTGCCAGCAGCTTGGTGACAGGGGGGATCAGTGGCACTGAAGCTTTCTTT. Protein sequence: CASSLVTGGISGTEAFF.

The gene calls are TRBV7-9 and TRBJ2-7, with unresolved D. Germline V lookup: CDR1 SEHNR, CDR2 FQNEAQ (reference sequence). V was shortened by 6 bases and J by 6 bases, with 9 bases between the two germline ends. The CDR3 has 11 amino acids. The CDR3 reads CASSQAAEQYV. Written as DNA, the CDR3 is TGTGCCAGCAGTCAGGCAGCCGAGCAGTACGTC.

The J gene is TRBJ2-6, the V gene TRBV28; perhaps TRBD1 as D (6 bases). The length of the CDR3 is 22 residues. CDR1 is MDHEN and CDR2 is SYDVKM in the germline V gene. With 4 bases removed from V and 2 bases from J, the gap between germline ends came to 30 bases. In DNA, the CDR3 is TGTGCCAGCAGTTCACAGGGATTCGAAGTCAGGGAGCGCTCCACTGGGGCCAACGTCCTGACTTTC. Translating it yields CASSSQGFEVRERSTGANVLTF.

The CDR3 region is CASSQGAWQPQHF. CDR3 coding DNA: TGTGCCAGCTCACAGGGGGCTTGGCAGCCCCAGCATTTT. The chain joins TRBV28 to TRBJ1-5, with TRBD1 identical over 9 bases. CDR1 is MDHEN and CDR2 is SYDVKM in the germline V gene. The length of the CDR3 is 13 residues. With V trimmed by 8 bases and J by 7 bases, 6 bases remained unmatched. The complete variable domain, with remaining parts taken from reference TRBV28 and TRBJ1-5, reads DVKVTQSSRYLVKRTGEKVFLECVQDMDHENMFWYRQDPGLGLRLIYFSYDVKMKEKGDIPEGYSVSREKKERFSLILESASTNQTSMYLCASSQGAWQPQHFGDGTRLSIL.

This chain connects TRBV2 to TRBJ1-4; D remains ambiguous. CDR3 length: 13 residues. The V end lost 6 bases, the J end lost 7 bases, and 12 bases lay between the germline ends. Germline assignment: CDR1 SNHLY and CDR2 FYNNEI. CDR3 sequence reads: CASRGLVGEKLFF. CDR3 DNA: TGTGCCAGCAGAGGGCTGGTAGGTGAAAAACTGTTTTTT.

V is TRBV4-1 and J is TRBJ2-2; 12 bases agree with TRBD1. The CDR3 length is 14 residues. Germline values: CDR1 MGHRA, CDR2 YSYEKL. Trimming at V came to 4 bases and at J to 7 bases, leaving 1 base not matched to a gene. The CDR3 is CASSRDRGHGELFF. The DNA of the CDR3 is TGCGCCAGCAGCCGGGACAGGGGGCACGGGGAGCTGTTTTTT.

V gene TRBV6-5 combines with J gene TRBJ1-5; D is unclear. This CDR3 is 14 amino acids long. V lost 6 bases, J lost 4 bases, and 13 bases lay in between. Germline CDR1 reads MNHEY; CDR2 reads SVGAGI. CDR3 sequence: CASRLKEGNQPQHF. The CDR3 nucleotides read TGTGCCAGCAGACTCAAGGAGGGTAATCAGCCCCAGCATTTT.

This clone was counted only a few times. The chain's CDR3 is CASSLAGNTEAFF. In DNA, the CDR3 is TGCGCCAGCAGCTTGGCGGGGAACACTGAAGCTTTCTTT. The rearrangement links TRBV5-1 to TRBJ1-1; unclear D gene. CDR1 is SGHRS and CDR2 is YFSETQ in the germline V gene. CDR3 length: 13 residues. Trimming shortened V by 0 bases and J by 1 base, and 4 bases separated the two germline ends.

The CDR3 loop reads CATWDSRVQETQYF. In DNA, the CDR3 is TGTGCCACTTGGGACAGCCGGGTTCAAGAGACCCAGTACTTC. The V call is TRBV6-6, the J call TRBJ2-5, with 7 nucleotides matching TRBD1. This CDR3 contains 14 residues. The junction had 10 bases not matched to a gene; V was cut back by 10 bases and J by 2 bases. The germline CDR1 and CDR2 sequences are MNHNY and SVGAGI (reference sequence).

V is TRBV5-1 and J is TRBJ1-1, with TRBD1 as a possible D gene (5 bases). V lost 4 bases to trimming and J lost 5 bases, with 12 bases between them. Germline lookup yields CDR1 SGHRS and CDR2 YFSETQ. The CDR3 loop spans 13 amino acids. In nucleotides, the CDR3 is TGCGCCAGCAGCCCCGGGACGAGTACTGAAGCTTTCTTT. Encoded protein: CASSPGTSTEAFF.

J is TRBJ2-1 and V is TRBV27; D assignment may be TRBD1 or TRBD2 (5 bases each). CDR1 and CDR2 (germline): MNHEY, SMNVEV (reference sequence). This CDR3 spans 15 amino acids. Trimming took 6 bases from V and 6 from J, leaving 18 bases between them. The DNA of the CDR3 is TGTGCCAGCAGCCGGGACCTCTCCTACGGCAATGAGCAGTTCTTC. Encoded protein: CASSRDLSYGNEQFF.

The V gene is TRBV29-1, the J gene TRBJ1-3; no definite D call. Germline assignment: CDR1 SQVTM and CDR2 ANQGSEA. V was clipped by 3 bases and J by 0 bases, with 12 bases between them. The CDR3 sequence is 15 residues long. The chain's CDR3 is CSVDLGQVSGNTIYF. In DNA, the CDR3 is TGCAGCGTTGATCTCGGGCAAGTCTCTGGAAACACCATATATTTT.

This clone has just a few counts. The chain is built from TRBV21-1 and TRBJ1-6; the D call TRBD1 from the table was never checked on the DNA. TRBV21-1 is a listed pseudogene. The CDR3 loop spans 12 amino acids. CDR3 coding DNA: TGTGCCAGCAGTGAGGGGGATTCACCCCTCCACTTT. It yields the protein CASSEGDSPLHF.

The genes are TRBV5-1 and TRBJ1-2, with D unclear. The CDR3 is made up of 17 amino acids. Germline V CDR1 and CDR2: SGHRS, YFSETQ. The germline V and J ends were trimmed by 3 bases and 0 bases, with 18 bases remaining between them. The chain's CDR3 is CASSSKFHTLANYGYTF. CDR3 nucleotide sequence: TGCGCCAGCAGCTCCAAATTTCACACGTTAGCTAACTATGGCTACACCTTC.

The CDR3 coding sequence is TGTGCCAGCAGCTTAGATTTTACAAGCGAGCAGTTCTTC. Encoded protein: CASSLDFTSEQFF. The V gene is TRBV11-2, the J gene TRBJ2-1, with D unresolved. CDR3 length: 13 amino acids. V lost 0 bases and J 10 bases, leaving 10 bases between the germline ends. Germline V gene sequence: CDR1 SGHAT, CDR2 FQNNGV.

This chain links TRBV11-2 with TRBJ1-6; maybe TRBD1 (6 bases). Germline CDR1 SGHAT, CDR2 FQNNGV. Trimming left V 1 base short and J 7 bases short, with 11 bases between. The CDR3 covers 15 residues. CDR3 sequence: CASSLVVGGNSPLHF. The DNA for the CDR3 is TGTGCCAGCAGCTTAGTGGTAGGGGGGAATTCACCCCTCCACTTT. The complete variable domain, with remaining parts taken from reference TRBV11-2 and TRBJ1-6, reads EAGVAQSPRYKIIEKRQSVAFWCNPISGHATLYWYQQILGQGPKLLIQFQNNGVVDDSQLPKDRFSAERLKGVDSTLKIQPAKLEDSAVYLCASSLVVGGNSPLHFGNGTRLTVT.

V and J are TRBV4-2 and TRBJ1-3; D gene ambiguous. With 0 bases removed from V and 0 bases from J, the gap between germline ends came to 12 bases. The CDR3 is 17 amino acids. Germline V gives CDR1 LGHNA, CDR2 YNFKEQ. In DNA form, the CDR3 reads TGTGCCAGCAGCCAAGAAACTGTTTTAAGCTCTGGAAACACCATATATTTT. This translates into CASSQETVLSSGNTIYF.

The genes are TRBV5-1 and TRBJ2-6; 11 positions agree with TRBD1. Germline CDR1 SGHRS, CDR2 YFSETQ. This CDR3 is built from 19 residues. V was clipped by 4 bases and J by 0 bases; unmatched bases: 9. This chain's CDR3 is CASSRDRGSSSSGANVLTF. The CDR3 DNA sequence: TGCGCCAGCAGCCGGGACAGGGGGTCCTCGAGCTCTGGGGCCAACGTCCTGACTTTC.

This chain connects TRBV20-1 to TRBJ2-7; D is ambiguous. The CDR3 is 11 amino acids. CDR1 and CDR2 from the germline V gene are DFQATT and SNEGSKA (reference sequence). The V end lost 3 bases, the J end lost 4 bases, and 7 bases lay between the germline ends. CDR3: CSASSVYEQYV. CDR3 nucleotides: TGCAGTGCTAGCTCCGTTTACGAGCAGTACGTC.

The V call is TRBV4-1, the J call TRBJ2-3, with 8 positions matching TRBD1. V was clipped by 0 bases and J by 2 bases; unmatched bases: 4. This CDR3 region has 16 residues. Germline V gene data show CDR1 as MGHRA and CDR2 as YSYEKL. The CDR3 loop reads CASSQDRRGPTDTQYF. CDR3 DNA: TGCGCCAGCAGCCAAGACCGCAGGGGGCCCACAGATACGCAGTATTTT.

The CDR3 region is CSASEGAYYEQYV. In DNA form, the CDR3 reads TGCAGTGCTAGTGAGGGAGCATACTACGAGCAGTACGTC. This sequence joins TRBV20-1 and TRBJ2-7; tentatively, D is TRBD2 (5 bases). CDR1 and CDR2 from the germline V gene are DFQATT and SNEGSKA (reference sequence). V was pared by 3 bases and J by 3 bases, with 12 bases between. The CDR3 has 13 residues.

The genes are TRBV4-1 and TRBJ2-2; D unclear. Trimming removed 2 bases at V and 4 bases at J, with 11 bases between. Germline-derived CDR1 and CDR2 are MGHRA and YSYEKL. This CDR3 has 15 residues. The CDR3 region has the DNA TGCGCCAGCAGCCAATCGGGCACCCTCACCGGGGAGCTGTTTTTT. Amino acid sequence: CASSQSGTLTGELFF.

The chain links TRBV6-1 to TRBJ2-7, with 12 bases that match TRBD1. J was trimmed by 5 bases and V by 3 bases; bases with no gene match: 2. The V gene's germline CDR1 is MNHNS and CDR2 SASEGT. The CDR3 totals 14 residues. CDR3 residues: CASSEGQGAHEQYF. The CDR3 DNA reads as TGTGCCAGCAGTGAGGGACAGGGGGCCCACGAGCAGTACTTC.